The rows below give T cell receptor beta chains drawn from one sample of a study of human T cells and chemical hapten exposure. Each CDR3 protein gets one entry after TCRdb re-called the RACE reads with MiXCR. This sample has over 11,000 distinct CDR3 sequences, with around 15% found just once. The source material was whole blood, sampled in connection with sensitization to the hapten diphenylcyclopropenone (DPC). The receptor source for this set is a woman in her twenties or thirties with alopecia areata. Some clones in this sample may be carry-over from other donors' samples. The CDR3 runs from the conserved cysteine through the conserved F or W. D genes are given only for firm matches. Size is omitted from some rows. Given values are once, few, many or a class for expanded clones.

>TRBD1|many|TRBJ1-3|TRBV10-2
TGCGCCAGCAGTGTAGGTCGGAAGGGGGCCTCTGGAAACACCATATATTTT
CASSVGRKGASGNTIYF
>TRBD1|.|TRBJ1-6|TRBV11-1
TGTGCCAGCAGCTTAACGGCCGGGACAGGGAATTCACCCCTCCACTTT
CASSLTAGTGNSPLHF
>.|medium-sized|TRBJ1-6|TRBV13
TGTGCCAGCAGCTTAGGCCTCTCCGGCAGGGAGGGGAATTCACCCCTCCACTTT
CASSLGLSGREGNSPLHF
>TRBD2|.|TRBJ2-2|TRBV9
TGTGCCAGCAGCGTCGCTAGCGGGGGTCCTAACACCGGGGAGCTGTTTTTT
CASSVASGGPNTGELFF
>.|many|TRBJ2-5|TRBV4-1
TGCGCCAGCAGCCAAGATGAACCAGGGAAAGAGACCCAGTACTTC
CASSQDEPGKETQYF
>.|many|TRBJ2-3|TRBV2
TGTGCCAGCCGGTTCGTGGAGGGGACTGCAGATACGCAGTATTTT
CASRFVEGTADTQYF
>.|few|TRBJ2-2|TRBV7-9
TGTGCCAGCAGTTCCGGGTACCCGAACACCGGGGAGCTGTTTTTT
CASSSGYPNTGELFF
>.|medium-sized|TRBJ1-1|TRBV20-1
TGCAGTGCTTTGAGACAGGCCGATGAAGCTTTCTTT
CSALRQADEAFF
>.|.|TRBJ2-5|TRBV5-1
TGCGCCAGCAGCTTGGGGACCCAGATGTACCAAGAGACCCAGTACTTC
CASSLGTQMYQETQYF
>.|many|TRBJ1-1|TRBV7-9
TGTGCCAGCAGCTTAGGTCTCAAACAGGGAAGAGCTTTCTTT
CASSLGLKQGRAFF
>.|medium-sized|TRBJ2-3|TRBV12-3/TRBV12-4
TGTGCCAGCAGCCGAGATCCTCCTCCAGATACGCAGTATTTT
CASSRDPPPDTQYF
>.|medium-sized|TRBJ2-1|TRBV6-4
TGTGCCAGCAGTGACGAGAGCGGGCACCGTGAGCAGTTCTTC
CASSDESGHREQFF
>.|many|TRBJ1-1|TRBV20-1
TGCAGTGCTAGAGGGAGAAACACTGAAGCTTTCTTT
CSARGRNTEAFF
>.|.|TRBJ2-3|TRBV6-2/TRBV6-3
TGTGCCAGCAGTTACTCGATCCGAGGGGCAGGGCCTAGCACAGATACGCAGTATTTT
CASSYSIRGAGPSTDTQYF
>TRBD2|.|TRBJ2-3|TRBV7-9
TGTGCCAGCAGCTTAGAAAGCGGGGGCACAGATACGCAGTATTTT
CASSLESGGTDTQYF
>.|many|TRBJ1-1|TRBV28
TGTGCCAGCAGTCGGAGGCCCACGCTGAACACTGAAGCTTTCTTT
CASSRRPTLNTEAFF
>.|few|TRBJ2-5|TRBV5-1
TGCGCCAGCAGCCCGAATAGCGCACAAGAGACCCAGTACTTC
CASSPNSAQETQYF
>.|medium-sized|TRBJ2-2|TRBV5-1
TGCGCCAGCAGCTTGTGGGAACTAGCAGCTACGAACACCGGGGAGCTGTTTTTT
CASSLWELAATNTGELFF
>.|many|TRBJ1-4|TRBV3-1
TGTGCCAGCAGCCAAGTCCCTGGGGGGACTAATGAAAAACTGTTTTTT
CASSQVPGGTNEKLFF
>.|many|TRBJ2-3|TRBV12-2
TGTGCAAGTCGCTCGGGAGGGTATGGGACACAGACTAGCACAGATACGCAGTATTTT
CASRSGGYGTQTSTDTQYF
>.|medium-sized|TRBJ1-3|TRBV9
TGTGCCAGCAGCGTAGCCGGCGGCAGGGGTCTGGACACCATATATTTT
CASSVAGGRGLDTIYF
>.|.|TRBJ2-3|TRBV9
TGTGCCAGCAGCGAGGCAGCCAGATTCACAGATACGCAGTATTTT
CASSEAARFTDTQYF
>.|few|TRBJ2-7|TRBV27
TGTGCCAGTGGTGGACAGTCAAGCTCCTACGAGCAGTACTTC
CASGGQSSSYEQYF
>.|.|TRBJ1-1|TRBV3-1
TGTGCCAGCAGCTTCGGACACAGGAACACTGAAGCTTTCTTT
CASSFGHRNTEAFF
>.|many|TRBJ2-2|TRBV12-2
TGTGCAAGTCGCTTAGACCGGCCACGTCTTAACACCGGGGAGCTGTTTTTT
CASRLDRPRLNTGELFF
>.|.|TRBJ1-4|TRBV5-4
TGTGCCAGCAGCTTCGGTCAGGGAACTAATGAAAAACTGTTTTTT
CASSFGQGTNEKLFF
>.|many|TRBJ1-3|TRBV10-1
TGCGCCAGCAGTGAGACAGTCTCTGGAAACACCATATATTTT
CASSETVSGNTIYF
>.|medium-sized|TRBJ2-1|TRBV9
TGTGCCAGCAGCGTAGCTGGAACCTACAATGAGCAGTTCTTC
CASSVAGTYNEQFF
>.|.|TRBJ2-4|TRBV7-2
TGTGCCAGCAGCTTAGCCACCTTTACCCCCTCGGTCAAAAACATTCAGTACTTC
CASSLATFTPSVKNIQYF
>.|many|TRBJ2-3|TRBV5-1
TGCGCCAGCACTTTGGAAGATCACCCTTCCACAGATACGCAGTATTTT
CASTLEDHPSTDTQYF
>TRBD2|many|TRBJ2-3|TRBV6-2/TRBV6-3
TGTGCCAGCAACCCCGAAGCGGGGGGGACAGATACGCAGTATTTT
CASNPEAGGTDTQYF
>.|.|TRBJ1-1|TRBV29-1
TGCAGCGTTCTTGGGCTCACTGAAGCTTTCTTT
CSVLGLTEAFF
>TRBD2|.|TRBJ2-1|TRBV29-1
TGCAGCGCGAGACTAGCGGAGCAGTTCTTC
CSARLAEQFF
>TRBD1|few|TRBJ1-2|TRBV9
TGTGCCAGCGGGACAGGGCATGGCTACACCTTC
CASGTGHGYTF
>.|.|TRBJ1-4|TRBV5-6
TGTGCCAGCAGGGGAGGATCGGCAACTAATGAAAAACTGTTTTTT
CASRGGSATNEKLFF
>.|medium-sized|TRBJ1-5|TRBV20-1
TGCAGTGCTAGAATTCTGGGGGGCAATCAGCCCCAGCATTTT
CSARILGGNQPQHF
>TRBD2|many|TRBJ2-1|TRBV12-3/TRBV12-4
TGTGCCAGCAGTTTCCTAGCGGGAGGTTATGAGCAGTTCTTC
CASSFLAGGYEQFF
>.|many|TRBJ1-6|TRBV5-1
TGCGCCAGCAGCTTGGGGCAGGGTATCCATTCACCCCTCCACTTT
CASSLGQGIHSPLHF
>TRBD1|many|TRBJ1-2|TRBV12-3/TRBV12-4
TGTGCCAGCAGCCTGTCCGGGACAGGACCTAACTATGGCTACACCTTC
CASSLSGTGPNYGYTF
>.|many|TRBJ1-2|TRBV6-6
TGTGCCAGCATGGGGGCCGCAGTTCATGGCTACACCTTC
CASMGAAVHGYTF
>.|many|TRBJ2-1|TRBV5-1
TGCGCCAGCAGCTTGGCCCAATATCCAAGCTCCTACAATGAGCAGTTCTTC
CASSLAQYPSSYNEQFF
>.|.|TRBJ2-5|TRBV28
TGTGCCAGCAGCCCCCGGAACAACCAAGAGACCCAGTACTTC
CASSPRNNQETQYF
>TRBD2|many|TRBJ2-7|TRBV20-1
TGCAGTGCCCCGGGGACTAGCGGCTACTCCTACGAGCAGTACTTC
CSAPGTSGYSYEQYF
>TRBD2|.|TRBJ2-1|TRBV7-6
TGTGCCAGCAGCTCCCTAGCGGGGGGGCCCAATGAGCAGTTCTTC
CASSSLAGGPNEQFF
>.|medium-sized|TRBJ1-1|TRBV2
TGTGCCAGCGTTGTTGAGGGGCAGGGTGAAGCTTTCTTT
CASVVEGQGEAFF
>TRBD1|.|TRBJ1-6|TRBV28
TGTGCCAGCCGCCGGCGTGGGACAGGAGGTTCACCCCTCCACTTT
CASRRRGTGGSPLHF
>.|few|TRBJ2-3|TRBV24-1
TGTGCCACCAGTGATAGGAAGGGCACAGATACGCAGTATTTT
CATSDRKGTDTQYF
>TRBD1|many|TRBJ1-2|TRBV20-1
TGCAGTGCTAAAAGGGGGCAGGGGAACTATGGCTACACCTTC
CSAKRGQGNYGYTF